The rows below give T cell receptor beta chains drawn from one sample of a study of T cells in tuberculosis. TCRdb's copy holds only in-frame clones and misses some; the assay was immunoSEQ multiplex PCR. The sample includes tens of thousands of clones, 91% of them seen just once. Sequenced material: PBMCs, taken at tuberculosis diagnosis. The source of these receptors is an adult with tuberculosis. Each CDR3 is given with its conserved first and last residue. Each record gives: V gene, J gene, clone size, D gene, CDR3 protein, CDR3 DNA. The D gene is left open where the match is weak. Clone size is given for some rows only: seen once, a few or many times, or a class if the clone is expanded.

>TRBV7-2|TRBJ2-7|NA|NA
CASRSGQTYEQYF
TGTGCCAGCAGGTCAGGACAGACTTACGAGCAGTACTTC
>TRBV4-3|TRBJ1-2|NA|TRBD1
CASSQFRTGRDLYGYTF
TGCGCCAGCAGCCAGTTTCGGACAGGGAGGGACCTTTATGGCTACACCTTC
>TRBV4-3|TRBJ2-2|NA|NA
CASSLFRTTNTGELFF
TGCGCCAGCAGCCTTTTTAGGACAACGAACACCGGGGAGCTGTTTTTT
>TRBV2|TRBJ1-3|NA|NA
CASSDSGAGVDFSGNTIYF
TGTGCCAGCAGTGATTCCGGGGCAGGGGTAGACTTTTCTGGAAACACCATATATTTT
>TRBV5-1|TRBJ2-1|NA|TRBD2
CASSLSRGTLNEQFF
TGCGCCAGCAGCTTGTCGCGGGGGACCCTCAATGAGCAGTTCTTC
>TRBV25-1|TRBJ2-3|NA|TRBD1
CASSDPRGTDTQYF
TGTGCCAGCAGTGACCCCAGGGGGACAGATACGCAGTATTTT
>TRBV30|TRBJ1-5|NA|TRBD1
CAWSPGQGYQPQHF
TGTGCCTGGAGTCCTGGACAGGGATATCAGCCCCAGCATTTT
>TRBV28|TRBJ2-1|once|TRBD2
CASSPYTLGLAGGTSSYNEQFF
TGTGCCAGCAGTCCATACACCCTAGGACTAGCGGGGGGCACCAGCTCCTACAATGAGCAGTTCTTC
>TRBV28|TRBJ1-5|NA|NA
CASSFLLQPQHF
TGTGCCAGCAGTTTTCTTCTTCAGCCCCAGCATTTT
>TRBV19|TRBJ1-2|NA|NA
CASSLLRDGYTF
TGTGCCAGTAGCCTCCTGCGGGATGGCTACACCTTC
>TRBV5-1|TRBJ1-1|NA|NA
CASSLTRGFSTEAFF
TGCGCCAGCAGCTTGACAAGGGGGTTCAGCACTGAAGCTTTCTTT
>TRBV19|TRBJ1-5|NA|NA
CASRNPLAGAASEPQHF
TGTGCCAGTAGAAACCCCCTGGCAGGGGCCGCCTCCGAGCCCCAGCATTTT
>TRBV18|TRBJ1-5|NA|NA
CASSPRGSNQPQHF
TGTGCCAGCTCACCACGAGGGTCGAATCAGCCCCAGCATTTT
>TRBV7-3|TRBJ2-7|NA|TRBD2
CASSPTSGGALEQYF
TGTGCCAGCAGCCCGACTAGCGGGGGGGCCTTGGAGCAGTACTTC
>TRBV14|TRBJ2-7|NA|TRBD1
CASSPGIHFIQGSDVVLSYEQYF
TGTGCCAGCAGCCCAGGCATCCACTTTATACAGGGGTCCGACGTTGTCTTATCCTACGAGCAGTACTTC
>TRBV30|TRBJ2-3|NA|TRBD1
CAWRDLTGADTQYF
TGTGCCTGGAGGGATTTGACAGGGGCCGATACGCAGTATTTT
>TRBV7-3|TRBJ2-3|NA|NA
CASSNLREVGTDTQYF
TGTGCCAGCAGCAACCTCAGGGAAGTGGGCACAGATACGCAGTATTTT
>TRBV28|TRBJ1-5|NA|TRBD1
CASSLFRGRDQPQHF
TGTGCCAGCAGTTTATTCAGGGGGCGCGATCAGCCCCAGCATTTT
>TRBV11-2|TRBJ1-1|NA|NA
CASSRDFRTEAFF
TGTGCCAGCAGCCGAGATTTTCGCACTGAAGCTTTCTTT
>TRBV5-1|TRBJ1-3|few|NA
CASRGRGEGTIYF
TGCGCCAGCAGAGGCAGGGGAGAAGGCACCATATATTTT
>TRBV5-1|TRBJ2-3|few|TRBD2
CASSRLASGGATDTQYF
TGCGCCAGCAGCCGACTTGCCAGCGGGGGGGCTACAGATACGCAGTATTTT
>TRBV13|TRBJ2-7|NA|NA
CASSLGIGLEGAYEQYF
TGTGCCAGCAGCTTAGGTATCGGGCTAGAAGGGGCCTACGAGCAGTACTTC
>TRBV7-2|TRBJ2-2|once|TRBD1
CASSQDRGHLFANTGELFF
TGTGCCAGCAGCCAAGACAGGGGGCACCTTTTCGCGAACACCGGGGAGCTGTTTTTT
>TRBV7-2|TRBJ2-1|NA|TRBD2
CASSRRTSGDYNEQFF
TGTGCCAGCAGCCGGCGTACTAGCGGGGATTACAATGAGCAGTTCTTC
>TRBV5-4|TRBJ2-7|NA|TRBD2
CASSSNRTSGGTYEQYF
TGTGCCAGCAGCTCCAATAGGACTAGCGGGGGAACCTACGAGCAGTACTTC
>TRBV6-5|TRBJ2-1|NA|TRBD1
CASSYPSGGSYNEQFF
TGTGCCAGCAGTTACCCGTCAGGGGGCTCCTACAATGAGCAGTTCTTC
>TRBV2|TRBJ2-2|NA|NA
CASRYHPQAGELFF
TGTGCCAGCAGGTACCACCCTCAGGCCGGGGAGCTGTTTTTT
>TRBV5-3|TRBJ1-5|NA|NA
CARSLPRCPEGRQPQHF
TGTGCCAGAAGCTTGCCCCGATGTCCGGAGGGACGTCAGCCCCAGCATTTT
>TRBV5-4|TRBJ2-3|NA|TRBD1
CASSLVGQGTDTQYF
TGTGCCAGCAGCTTGGTGGGACAGGGGACAGATACGCAGTATTTT
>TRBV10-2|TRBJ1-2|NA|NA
CASSPGGTLTNYGYTF
TGCGCCAGCAGCCCGGGAGGGACACTGACTAACTATGGCTACACCTTC
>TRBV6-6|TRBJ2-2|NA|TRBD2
CASTTAGGLNTGELFF
TGTGCCAGCACCACAGCGGGGGGTCTAAACACCGGGGAGCTGTTTTTT
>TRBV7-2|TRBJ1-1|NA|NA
CASSLTGGGTEAFF
TGTGCCAGCAGCTTAACTGGGGGCGGGACTGAAGCTTTCTTT
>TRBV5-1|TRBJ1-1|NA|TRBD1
CASSLGGQSEAFF
TGCGCCAGCAGCTTGGGGGGACAGTCTGAAGCTTTCTTT